The entry below describes one TCR beta chain. Which antigen it targets is not known. It has no much larger one-base neighbor in the sample; base qualities were not kept. At the junction V is shortened by 4 bases and J by 4 bases; bases outside the gene matches: 4. The CDR1 and CDR2 encoded by the germline V gene are MGHRA and YSYEKL. The CDR3 has 15 amino acids, counting the end cysteine and phenylalanine. The DNA shown is the 45-base CDR3, in frame from base 1. These data belong to a study of blood T cells in healthy people across ages (dated by TCRdb to about 2015). The study in broad terms: In model experiments, roughly one uniquely barcoded TCR beta cDNA molecule per two T cells was captured by template switching. The study measured age-related changes in TCR beta repertoire diversity using deep sequencing normalized with unique cDNA molecular identifiers. The donors were divided into four age groups: young (average approximately 17 years), middle-aged (approximately 42), aged (roughly 60) and long-lived (nearly 85). Donors of different ages were randomly distributed across sequencing lanes to avoid experimental bias. The study analyzed two additional independent replicas of 1 million unique cDNA reads from the same blood draw for two donors, one aged 18 to 30 and one aged 80 or older.

What the research found in general, with its limitations: Estimates of total diversity from one million sequenced T cells were regarded as lower bounds and underestimates. Observed TCR beta diversity per million T cells fell roughly linearly with age, and a significant reduction was already apparent by age about 43. Bulk unsorted PBMC profiling prevented conclusive comparison of naive and antigen-experienced compartments. The long-lived group showed more naive CD4+ T cells, fewer expanded clones and increased TCR diversity than the aged group, suggesting age selection. Observed TCR beta diversity correlated strongly with the percentage of naive T cells measured by flow cytometry. Because donor CMV infection status was unknown, age-related changes in expanded clonotypes were potentially confounded.

Systemically healthy Caucasian individuals from Russia, 35 to 50 in total and aged 6 to 90 years, were included as donors. Ten milliliters of peripheral blood were drawn from each donor into EDTA-treated Vacutainer tubes. Ficoll-Paque density-gradient centrifugation was used to isolate PBMCs, with at least 7 million obtained per sample. Trizol reagent was used to extract total RNA from PBMCs, with at least 5 micrograms per sample. For every donor, an aliquot of PBMCs went through flow cytometry to measure the percentages of naive CD45RAhigh/CD27high T cells. Libraries came from 5' RACE. Data came from an Illumina HiSeq 2500. A second PCR of about 7 to 12 cycles was performed with a sample-barcoded 5' primer and a J-beta primer mix. A unique molecular identifier was introduced onto each TCR beta cDNA molecule by a template-switch 5' adaptor carrying 12 random nucleotides. Each sample yielded at least 3 million CDR3-containing paired-end reads. First-strand cDNA synthesis was performed from all RNA using the Mint cDNA synthesis kit, with priming by a TRBC-specific oligonucleotide. After uracil-DNA glycosylase treatment, a first 18-cycle PCR used universal primers M1SS and BC2_uni_R on all cDNA. For the original study's pipeline: For normalization, 1 million high-quality reads, each with a distinct molecular identifier, were randomly selected from each sample. Reads sharing molecular identifiers were discarded rather than binned into consensus sequences. CDR3 identification, clonotype clustering and error correction used MiTCR with a Q25 quality threshold and the strictest error-elimination algorithm. A nonparametric unseen species model using Euler transformation provided a lower-bound estimate of total TCR beta diversity. TCRdb's own reprocessing of the public reads used fastp at Q25 and MiXCR and kept productive beta chains. Under each unique CDR3 protein, matching rows form one entry showing the most common genes and DNA. TCRdb assigned the V and J calls; the authors' analysis was not used. For this sample there are approximately 690,000 distinct CDR3 sequences; approximately 59% appear just once. The ten most abundant clones make up roughly 34% of the sample.

This receptor was identified in a man between 60 and 70 years old in good health. The sample consisted of blood. The receptor chain draws on TRBV4-1 and TRBJ2-3, and TRBD2 matches 11 of the central bases. CDR3 sequence: CASSPLGLAADTQYF. The sequenced DNA is TGCGCCAGCAGCCCACTGGGACTAGCGGCAGATACGCAGTATTTT.